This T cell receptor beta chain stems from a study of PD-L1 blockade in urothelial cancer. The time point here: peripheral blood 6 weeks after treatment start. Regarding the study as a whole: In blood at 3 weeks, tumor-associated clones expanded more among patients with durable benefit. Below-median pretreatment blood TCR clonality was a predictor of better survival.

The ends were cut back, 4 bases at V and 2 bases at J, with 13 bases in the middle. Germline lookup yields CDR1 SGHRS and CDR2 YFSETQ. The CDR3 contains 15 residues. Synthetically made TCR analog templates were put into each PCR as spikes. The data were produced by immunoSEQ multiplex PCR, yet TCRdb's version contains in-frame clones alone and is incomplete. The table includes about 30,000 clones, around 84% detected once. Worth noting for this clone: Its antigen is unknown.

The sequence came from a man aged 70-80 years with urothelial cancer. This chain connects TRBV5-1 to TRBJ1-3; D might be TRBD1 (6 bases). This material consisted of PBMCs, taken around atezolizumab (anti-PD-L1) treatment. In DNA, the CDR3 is TGCGCCAGCAGCCCCCGGACAGTCCCTGGAAACACCATATATTTT. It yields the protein CASSPRTVPGNTIYF.